A single sample gave rise to the 18 T cell receptor beta chains below, sequenced in a study of shared clonotypes between healthy human individuals. Sequencing was performed with immunoSEQ multiplex PCR; in TCRdb, only in-frame clones are kept and a portion is missing. The sample consists of approximately 460,000 clones, approximately 80% of them appearing once. Material for sequencing was PBMCs. These receptors all come from a woman in her 40s in good health. Some clones in this sample may be carry-over from other donors' samples.

The V and J genes are TRBV11-3 and TRBJ2-1; 8 bases are a match to TRBD2. Looked up from germline, CDR1 is SGHNT and CDR2 is YENEEA. The CDR3 is 16 amino acids. V dropped 5 bases and J dropped 4; count of bases not matched to a gene: 10. Here the CDR3 DNA reads TGTGCCAGCAGCCCATTGAGGGCGGGAGGATACAATGAGCAGTTCTTC. This codes for CASSPLRAGGYNEQFF.

Only one count was recorded for this clone. This rearrangement joins TRBV18 to TRBJ1-1; D is undetermined. The germline V gene encodes CDR1 KGHSH and CDR2 LQKENI. There are 13 residues in the CDR3. The V gene lost 6 bases and the J gene lost 4 bases, with 12 bases spanning the gap. The CDR3 coding sequence is TGTGCCAGCTCGACCGGGGAGGGCACTGAAGCTTTCTTT. Its translation: CASSTGEGTEAFF.

V usage is TRBV7-8 and J usage is TRBJ2-5, with 14 bases identical to TRBD2. J gave up 5 bases and V 5 bases, and 7 bases lay outside the gene matches. This CDR3 spans 16 amino acids. Germline V lookup: CDR1 SGHVS, CDR2 FQNEAQ. CDR3 region: CASSPGLAGAGETQYF. CDR3 nucleotides: TGTGCCAGCAGCCCGGGACTAGCGGGAGCGGGGGAGACCCAGTACTTC.

This rearrangement joins TRBV30 to TRBJ1-2; TRBD1 is a possible D gene (5 bases). Germline V gives CDR1 GTSNPN, CDR2 SVGIG (reference sequence). The CDR3 length is 14 residues. V was clipped by 4 bases and J by 1 base, with 13 bases between them. CDR3 region: CAWTVRGLNYGYTF. DNA of the CDR3: TGTGCCTGGACCGTCCGGGGCCTTAACTATGGCTACACCTTC.

This clone was seen a handful of times. The chain couples TRBV6-1 to TRBJ2-1; TRBD1 matches 10 bases. Trimming at V came to 4 bases and at J to 5 bases, leaving 8 bases not matched to a gene. Germline CDR1 reads MNHNS; CDR2 reads SASEGT. The CDR3 consists of 16 residues. CDR3 nucleotide sequence: TGTGCCAGCAGTGCTCTGGGACAGGGGAGGCACAATGAGCAGTTCTTC. Its protein product is CASSALGQGRHNEQFF.

The V gene is TRBV6-6, the J gene TRBJ2-7; TRBD1 matches 9 bases. Per the germline V gene, CDR1 is MNHNY and CDR2 is SVGAGI (reference sequence). V was pared by 2 bases and J by 3 bases, with 2 bases of the junction left unmatched. The CDR3 contains 14 residues. In nucleotides, the CDR3 is TGTGCCAGCAGTTACCCGGGACAGGGCTACGAGCAGTACTTC. Translated, it gives CASSYPGQGYEQYF.

The chain has TRBV5-1 and TRBJ2-5; D gene unclear. The germline gives CDR1 SGHRS, CDR2 YFSETQ. The CDR3 contains 15 residues. V lost 3 bases, J lost 2 bases, and 14 bases lay in between. CDR3 sequence reads: CASSYGPLGQETQYF. The CDR3 DNA sequence: TGCGCCAGCAGCTACGGGCCCCTGGGGCAAGAGACCCAGTACTTC.

This clone occurred once. In the same sample, other DNA sequences code for this CDR3. The chain joins TRBV7-9 to TRBJ1-5; TRBD1 matches 7 bases. Germline loops: CDR1 SEHNR, CDR2 FQNEAQ (reference sequence). This CDR3 has 14 residues. Losses at the gene ends were 4 bases for V and 4 bases for J; bases not matched to a gene: 4. The CDR3 region has the DNA TGTGCCAGCAGCTGGTCAGGGGGGAATCAGCCCCAGCATTTT. It is translated as CASSWSGGNQPQHF. The variable domain in full, with the rest retrieved from reference TRBV7-9 and TRBJ1-5, is DTGVSQNPRHKITKRGQNVTFRCDPISEHNRLYWYRQTLGQGPEFLTYFQNEAQLEKSRLLSDRFSAERPKGSFSTLEIQRTEQGDSAMYLCASSWSGGNQPQHFGDGTRLSIL.

This clone was seen only once. The chain is built from TRBV11-2 and TRBJ2-4; D perhaps matches TRBD1 (6 bases). In germline, CDR1 is SGHAT, CDR2 FQNNGV. The CDR3 is made up of 14 amino acids. Trimming removed 5 bases at V and 1 base at J, with 9 bases between. This CDR3 is CASSPDRAKNIQYF. The DNA of the CDR3 is TGTGCCAGCAGCCCCGACAGGGCCAAAAACATTCAGTACTTC.

This clone was picked up one time. The chain carries TRBV5-1 and TRBJ2-3; 10 bases map to TRBD2. Unmatched junction bases numbered 8, after V lost 5 bases and J lost 2 bases. There are 16 residues in the CDR3. Per the germline V gene, CDR1 is SGHRS and CDR2 is YFSETQ. The CDR3 reads CASRMMTSGYTDTQYF. The CDR3 DNA reads as TGCGCCAGCAGGATGATGACTAGCGGGTACACAGATACGCAGTATTTT.

V is TRBV9 and J is TRBJ1-2; perhaps TRBD1 as D (6 bases). V lost 2 bases, J lost 2 bases, and 22 bases lay in between. The CDR3 spans 18 residues. Per the germline V gene, CDR1 is SGDLS and CDR2 is YYNGEE. CDR3 sequence: CASSVASQHSGQNYGYTF. The CDR3 DNA reads TGTGCCAGCAGCGTCGCCTCTCAACATAGTGGACAGAACTATGGCTACACCTTC.

This clone was recorded once. The likely explanation is a read error, given a far larger clone one base away. The chain has TRBV11-2 and TRBJ2-2; 7 positions agree with TRBD1. Germline V gene sequence: CDR1 SGHAT, CDR2 FQNNGV. The CDR3 extends over 15 amino acids. As DNA, the CDR3 is TGTGCCAGCAGCTTATTGACAGGGAACACCGGGGAGCCGTTTTTT. Translated, it gives CASSLLTGNTGEPFF. The complete variable domain, with remaining parts taken from reference TRBV11-2 and TRBJ2-2, reads EAGVAQSPRYKIIEKRQSVAFWCNPISGHATLYWYQQILGQGPKLLIQFQNNGVVDDSQLPKDRFSAERLKGVDSTLKIQPAKLEDSAVYLCASSLLTGNTGEPFFGEGSRLTVL.

Points on this clone: A much larger clone sits a single nucleotide away, making a read error possible. V gene TRBV28 combines with J gene TRBJ2-1, with 7 bases that match TRBD2. The CDR3 is 15 residues long. CDR1 and CDR2 from the germline V gene are MDHEN and SYDVKM. The CDR3 here is CASTLGGSSGNEQLF. The DNA for the CDR3 is TGTGCCTCCACCTTGGGCGGGAGTAGTGGCAATGAGCAGCTCTTC. Variable domain in full (rest from reference TRBV28 and TRBJ2-1): DVKVTQSSRYLVKRTGEKVFLECVQDMDHENMFWYRQDPGLGLRLIYFSYDVKMKEKGDIPEGYSVSREKKERFSLILESASTNQTSMYLCASTLGGSSGNEQLFGPGTRLTVL.

The chain links TRBV4-1 to TRBJ2-7; 8 bases match TRBD2. This CDR3 has 15 residues. Germline CDR1 is MGHRA and CDR2 is YSYEKL. V shed 4 bases and J 5 bases; nucleotides not matched to a gene: 10. The CDR3 nucleotides read TGCGCCAGCAGCCTCGTAGCGGGATTTGAAAACGAGCAGTACTTC. Protein product: CASSLVAGFENEQYF.

CDR3: CASSSRGRRYEQYF. CDR3 coding DNA: TGTGCCAGCAGTTCCCGCGGGAGGAGATACGAGCAGTACTTC. This chain joins TRBV28 and TRBJ2-7, with 8 nucleotides matching TRBD2. Germline V CDR1 and CDR2: MDHEN, SYDVKM. The J segment lost 4 bases and the V segment lost 4 bases, leaving 6 bases of the junction unmatched. The CDR3 covers 14 residues. Together with reference TRBV28 and TRBJ2-7, the CDR3 gives the full variable domain: DVKVTQSSRYLVKRTGEKVFLECVQDMDHENMFWYRQDPGLGLRLIYFSYDVKMKEKGDIPEGYSVSREKKERFSLILESASTNQTSMYLCASSSRGRRYEQYFGPGTRLTVT.

V is TRBV7-8 and J is TRBJ2-1; 13 bases match TRBD2. V was pared by 1 base and J by 7 bases, with 4 bases of the junction left unmatched. CDR1 is SGHVS and CDR2 is FQNEAQ in the germline V gene. The CDR3 extends over 16 amino acids. The chain's CDR3 is CASSLGAGLAGNEQFF. The DNA for the CDR3 is TGTGCCAGCAGCTTAGGGGCGGGACTAGCGGGGAATGAGCAGTTCTTC.

The V gene is TRBV27, the J gene TRBJ1-1; TRBD1 agrees at 7 bases. This CDR3 contains 16 residues. The V gene end was trimmed by 2 bases and the J gene end by 0 bases; junction bases not matched to a gene: 6. Looked up from germline, CDR1 is MNHEY and CDR2 is SMNVEV (reference sequence). The CDR3 DNA reads as TGTGCCAGCAGTTTAGCCCACGACAGGGTGAACACTGAAGCTTTCTTT. Residues: CASSLAHDRVNTEAFF.

Notes on this clone: A far more abundant clone sits one base away, making this likely a read error. CDR3 sequence reads: CASSQGPSNRGSRPQHF. The CDR3 DNA reads as TGTGCCAGCAGCCAAGGACCTTCGAACAGGGGAAGTCGGCCCCAGCATTTT. The chain joins TRBV4-2 to TRBJ1-5; 7 bases fit TRBD1. Trimming at V came to 1 base and at J to 9 bases, leaving 15 bases not matched to a gene. Germline V gene sequence: CDR1 LGHNA, CDR2 YNFKEQ. CDR3 size: 17 residues.